The TCR beta chain described here comes from a study of OX40 agonist ivuxolimab in advanced cancers. The overall study: From roughly 20 to 90 years was the age range, with a mean of roughly 59 years, and roughly 83% were male.

General study findings and limits: In the expanded peripheral T cells, antigen specificity was never determined. CD4+ and CD8+ T cells in blood underwent clonal expansion by week 6 at 0.1 to 3.0 mg/kg.

Trimming removed 0 bases from V and 8 bases from J; junction bases left unmatched: 4. Germline lookup yields CDR1 SGHRS and CDR2 YFSETQ. The CDR3 is 15 amino acids. As regards this clone: The antigen is not known.

Sequencing used immunoSEQ multiplex PCR; TCRdb keeps in-frame clones, though not all of them. The table lists about 81,000 clones, more than 75% of them singletons, with 0.4% to 0.6% in the top ten. This TCR came from an adult with an advanced solid tumor such as melanoma, head and neck, liver or kidney cancer. This specimen was CD4+ or CD8+ T cells sorted from blood, taken in a trial of the OX40 agonist ivuxolimab. J is TRBJ1-4 and V is TRBV5-1; 10 bases fit TRBD1. For the CDR3, the DNA is TGCGCCAGCAGCTTGGCTTCGACAGGGGGCGAAAAACTGTTTTTT. Amino acid sequence: CASSLASTGGEKLFF. Combining the CDR3 with reference TRBV5-1 and TRBJ1-4 gives the whole variable domain KAGVTQTPRYLIKTRGQQVTLSCSPISGHRSVSWYQQTPGQGLQFLFEYFSETQRNKGNFPGRFSGRQFSNSRSEMNVSTLELGDSALYLCASSLASTGGEKLFFGSGTQLSVL.